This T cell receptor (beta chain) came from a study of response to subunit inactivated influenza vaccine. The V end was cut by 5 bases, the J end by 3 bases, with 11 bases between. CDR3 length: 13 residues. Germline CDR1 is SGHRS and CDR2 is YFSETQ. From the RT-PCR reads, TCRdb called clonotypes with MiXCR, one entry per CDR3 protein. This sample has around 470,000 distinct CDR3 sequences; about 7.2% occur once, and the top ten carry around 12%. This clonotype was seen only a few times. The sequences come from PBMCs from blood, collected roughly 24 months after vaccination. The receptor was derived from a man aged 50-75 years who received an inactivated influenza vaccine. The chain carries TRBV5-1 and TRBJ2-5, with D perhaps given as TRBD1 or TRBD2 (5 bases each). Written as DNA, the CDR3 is TGCGCCAGCAGTGGGGGACCTAAAGAGACCCAGTACTTC. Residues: CASSGGPKETQYF.